In this sample, the clone carrying this T cell receptor beta chain turned up once. This specimen includes other DNA sequences encoding the same CDR3. This entry is derived from a study of shared clonotypes between healthy human individuals. On the study more broadly: Sampling drew on donors who were a couple of women and a few men aged 18 to 49.

In germline, CDR1 is GTSNPN, CDR2 SVGIG (reference sequence). The CDR3 totals 12 residues. Trimming took 5 bases from V and 0 from J, leaving 5 bases between them. The protocol was immunoSEQ multiplex PCR, while the TCRdb copy is restricted to in-frame clones and leaves out a portion. The sample records millions of clones, 95% being singletons. V is TRBV30 and J is TRBJ1-3, with D uncertain. The sequence was obtained from a man aged 18-30 years in good health. Sequenced: naive CD4+ T cells sorted from blood. Subset: CD45RA+ positively selected. The DNA for the CDR3 is TGTGCCTGGTCCCCCTCTGGAAACACCATATATTTT. Its translation: CAWSPSGNTIYF.